One and the same sample provided the 25 T cell receptor beta chains below, sequenced in a study of T cells in Graves' hyperthyroidism and ophthalmopathy (dated by TCRdb to between 2018 and 2020). Receptors were amplified or captured by multiplex PCR. The run used an Illumina HiSeq 2000. TCR beta CDR3 regions were amplified from RNA transcripts. For the first round of RT-PCR on the TCR CDR3, the HTBI primer set was used together with the Qiagen OneStep RT-PCR kit. TCRdb trimmed public reads at Q25 via fastp, called clones via MiXCR and kept in-frame beta chains. Rows are unified per CDR3 protein, each entry keeping the most common DNA and genes. Recorded for this sample are 500,000 to 750,000 distinct CDR3 sequences; about 14% of them occurred a single time. 7% to 9% of the sample rests with the top ten. Sequencing used blood. These receptors all stem from a woman between 18 and 30 years old with Graves' ophthalmopathy.

This clonotype has just a few counts. The genes are TRBV10-3 and TRBJ1-1; perhaps TRBD1 as D (5 bases). Deletions cut 1 base from V and 5 bases from J, with 14 bases between. This CDR3 region has 15 residues. Per the germline V gene, CDR1 is ENHRY and CDR2 is SYGVKD. CDR3 nucleotide sequence: TGTGCCATCAGTGAGTTTACAGGCCGACGGACTGAAGCTTTCTTT. It specifies CAISEFTGRRTEAFF.

On this clonotype: A much larger clone sits a single nucleotide away, making a read error possible. The V call is TRBV7-2, the J call TRBJ1-2; D is possibly TRBD1 (5 bases). This CDR3 region has 12 residues. Trimming took 2 bases from V and 8 from J, leaving 9 bases between them. Germline V lookup: CDR1 SGHTA, CDR2 FQGNSA. Written as DNA, the CDR3 is TGTGCCAGCAGCTTACAGGGTAGCGGCTACACCTTC. Protein sequence: CASSLQGSGYTF. Looking up the rest from reference TRBV7-2 and TRBJ1-2 gives the full variable domain: GAGVSQSPSNKVTEKGKDVELRCDPISGHTALYWYRQSLGQGLEFLIYFQGNSAPDKSGLPSDRFSAERTGGSVSTLTIQRTQQEDSAVYLCASSLQGSGYTFGSGTRLTVV.

The table lists this clonotype with many counts. This sequence joins TRBV19 and TRBJ1-1; D uncertain. Germline CDR1 and CDR2: LNHDA and SQIVND (reference sequence). CDR3 size: 14 residues. V gave up 5 bases and J gave up 4 bases, with 14 bases separating them. The CDR3 spells CASSSEGRVTEAFF. The DNA for the CDR3 is TGTGCCAGTAGTTCCGAGGGTCGGGTCACTGAAGCTTTCTTT.

This clonotype appeared a few times. CDR3 region: CSVATGVSNQPQHF. CDR3 bases: TGCAGCGTGGCGACAGGGGTCTCCAATCAGCCCCAGCATTTT. The rearrangement uses TRBV29-1 and TRBJ1-5, with TRBD1 identical over 8 bases. This CDR3 comprises 14 residues. V lost 6 bases to trimming and J lost 3 bases; unmatched junction nucleotides: 7. Germline assignment: CDR1 SQVTM and CDR2 ANQGSEA.

The table lists this clonotype with a few counts. The V call is TRBV19, the J call TRBJ1-2, with 10 bases that match TRBD1. The J segment lost 2 bases and the V segment lost 7 bases, leaving 16 bases of the junction unmatched. This CDR3 spans 18 amino acids. The V gene's germline CDR1 is LNHDA and CDR2 SQIVND (reference sequence). CDR3 DNA: TGTGCCAGTATTCCTGTCGCGGGACAGGGGAAAGGAAACTATGGCTACACCTTC. Translation gives CASIPVAGQGKGNYGYTF.

This clonotype has just a few counts. The V gene is TRBV20-1, the J gene TRBJ2-3; TRBD2 matches at 10 bases. Germline CDR1 is DFQATT and CDR2 is SNEGSKA (reference sequence). This CDR3 is 14 amino acids long. Unmatched junction bases numbered 5, after V lost 4 bases and J lost 4 bases. The CDR3 reads CSANKREGADTQYF. The CDR3 nucleotides are TGCAGTGCTAATAAGCGGGAGGGTGCAGATACGCAGTATTTT.

This clonotype was picked up many times. CDR3: CASSPHRGADTGELFF. The CDR3 DNA follows: TGTGCCAGCAGCCCCCACCGAGGGGCGGACACCGGGGAGCTGTTTTTT. This chain links TRBV7-9 with TRBJ2-2; D is tentatively TRBD1 or TRBD2 (5 bases each). The germline V gene has CDR1 SEHNR and CDR2 FQNEAQ (reference sequence). This CDR3 contains 16 residues. Trimming removed 5 bases from V and 3 bases from J, with 16 bases in between.

A remark on this clonotype: A much larger clonotype is one base distant, so this may be a read error. The rearrangement uses TRBV11-2 and TRBJ2-1; D is ambiguous. The V end was cut by 1 base, the J end by 9 bases, with 7 bases between. The CDR3 spans 12 residues. Germline CDR1 is SGHAT and CDR2 is FQNNGV. The CDR3: CASSLAGAEQFF. The CDR3, as DNA: TGTGCCAGCAGCTTAGCGGGCGCTGAGCAGTTCTTC.

The CDR3 region has the DNA TGTGCCAGCAGCGTAGGAAGTCTACGGAATGAAAAACTGTTTTTT. Protein: CASSVGSLRNEKLFF. The gene calls are TRBV9 and TRBJ1-4, with no clear D. From germline, CDR1 is SGDLS and CDR2 YYNGEE. CDR3 length equals 15 residues. Trimming took off 0 bases at V and 5 bases at J, with 11 bases between the two ends.

For this clonotype: A much larger clone lies one base from this, so it may be a read error. The J gene is TRBJ2-6, the V gene TRBV25-1, with D unclear. The CDR3 is 20 residues long. The germline V gene has CDR1 MGHDK and CDR2 SYGVNS. With 0 bases removed from V and 6 bases from J, the gap between germline ends came to 24 bases. In nucleotides, the CDR3 is TGTGCCAGCAGTGAATACGAGGCCAGGACCGACGTTCGTGTGGCCAACGTCCTGACTTTC. It codes for CASSEYEARTDVRVANVLTF.

As to this clonotype: It may be a read error: a sequence one base away is much more abundant. The gene calls are TRBV27 and TRBJ1-4; tentative D call: TRBD1 (6 bases). The CDR3 sequence is 16 residues long. Germline lookup yields CDR1 MNHEY and CDR2 SMNVEV (reference sequence). CDR3 region: CVSKAGEYRTNEKLFF. CDR3 in DNA: TGTGTCAGCAAGGCAGGGGAATATAGGACTAATGAAAAACTGTTTTTT.

This clonotype has a count of ten or more. The CDR3: CASSYGTYQSPLHF. Written as DNA, the CDR3 is TGTGCCAGCAGTTACGGAACTTATCAATCACCCCTCCACTTT. The rearrangement links TRBV27 to TRBJ1-6; no clear D gene. The V end lost 4 bases, the J end lost 10 bases, and 14 bases lay between the germline ends. In germline, CDR1 is MNHEY, CDR2 SMNVEV (reference sequence). The CDR3 extends over 14 amino acids.

The chain is built from TRBV24-1 and TRBJ2-3, with a weak D call TRBD2 (6 bases). This CDR3 spans 14 amino acids. Germline V gene sequence: CDR1 KGHDR, CDR2 SFDVKD. Between the trimmed V and J ends, which lost 5 bases and 2 bases, there was a span of 10 bases. The CDR3 coding sequence is TGTGCCACCAGTGGCGGGGCTCTCACAGATACGCAGTATTTT. This translates into CATSGGALTDTQYF.

This clonotype turned up a few times. This chain joins TRBV18 and TRBJ1-1, with D perhaps matching TRBD1 (5 bases). V lost 6 bases and J lost 10, with 9 bases in between. Germline assignment: CDR1 KGHSH and CDR2 LQKENI. The CDR3 has 10 residues. CDR3 DNA sequence: TGTGCCAGCTCCCCCGGGGGAGCTTTCTTT. This translates into CASSPGGAFF.

This clonotype was counted ten times or more. The gene calls are TRBV3-1 and TRBJ2-3, with 14 positions matching TRBD2. J gave up 5 bases and V 7 bases, and 14 bases lay outside the gene matches. The CDR3 covers 18 residues. The germline gives CDR1 LGHDT, CDR2 YNNKEL (reference sequence). The CDR3 region has the DNA TGTGCCAGCACCCTAGCCCCGGGACTAGCGGGAGCAGGAGATACGCAGTATTTT. Translating gives CASTLAPGLAGAGDTQYF.

This clonotype came up many times. This rearrangement joins TRBV20-1 to TRBJ2-3, with 9 bases lining up with TRBD2. With V trimmed by 6 bases and J by 5 bases, 12 bases remained unmatched. Germline V CDR1 and CDR2: DFQATT, SNEGSKA (reference sequence). This CDR3 has 15 residues. The CDR3 loop reads CSAQGLAGREDTQYF. CDR3 coding DNA: TGCAGTGCCCAGGGACTAGCAGGCCGGGAAGATACGCAGTATTTT.

At least ten counts were recorded for this clonotype. V and J are TRBV20-1 and TRBJ2-7; 9 nucleotides agree with TRBD1. The junction had 7 bases not matched to a gene; V was cut back by 3 bases and J by 7 bases. CDR1 and CDR2 (germline): DFQATT, SNEGSKA (reference sequence). CDR3 length: 13 amino acids. The CDR3 is CSARPGQGREQYF. The CDR3 DNA follows: TGCAGTGCTAGGCCGGGACAGGGTCGGGAGCAGTACTTC.

This clonotype was seen a handful of times. The chain recombines TRBV20-1 with TRBJ2-1, with 8 bases lining up with TRBD2. The CDR3 has 14 amino acids. V lost 6 bases, J lost 5 bases, and 9 bases stayed unmatched. CDR1 and CDR2 from the germline V gene are DFQATT and SNEGSKA (reference sequence). The DNA for the CDR3 is TGCAGTGCCATTCAGCGGGAGTATAACAATGAGCAGTTCTTC. Residues: CSAIQREYNNEQFF.

This clonotype was recorded at least ten times. J is TRBJ2-7 and V is TRBV7-8, with TRBD1 identical over 8 bases. The CDR3 length is 15 residues. CDR1 and CDR2 from the germline V gene are SGHVS and FQNEAQ. Trimming took 2 bases from V and 0 from J; bases not matched to a gene: 3. The CDR3: CASSLMGQVSYEQYF. CDR3 sequence (DNA): TGTGCCAGCAGCTTAATGGGACAGGTCTCCTACGAGCAGTACTTC.

This clonotype was seen repeatedly, ten times or more. The genes are TRBV7-3 and TRBJ2-3; D may correspond to TRBD1 or TRBD2 (5 bases each). V dropped 0 bases and J dropped 4 bases, with 8 bases sitting between them. CDR3 length equals 14 residues. CDR1 is SGHTA and CDR2 is FQGTGA in the germline V gene. Here the CDR3 reads CASSLTRGADTQYF. In DNA form, the CDR3 reads TGTGCCAGCAGCTTAACGAGGGGAGCAGATACGCAGTATTTT.

The table lists this clonotype with many counts. The gene calls are TRBV6-2 or TRBV6-3 and TRBJ2-3; D not resolved. The CDR3 covers 15 residues. Between the trimmed V and J ends, which lost 2 bases and 2 bases, there was a span of 11 bases. Germline-derived CDR1 and CDR2 are MNHEY and SVGEGT. Here the CDR3 reads CASSYGAAYTDTQYF. The CDR3 nucleotides are TGTGCCAGCAGTTACGGTGCGGCTTACACAGATACGCAGTATTTT.

Here the CDR3 reads CASSLGTGGLDGYTF. In DNA form, the CDR3 reads TGTGCCAGCAGTTTGGGGACAGGGGGTCTCGATGGCTACACCTTC. This chain links TRBV28 with TRBJ1-2; the match to TRBD1 covers 11 bases. J lost 6 bases, V lost 3 bases, and 6 bases had no gene match. The CDR3 spans 15 residues. The germline gives CDR1 MDHEN, CDR2 SYDVKM.

This clonotype was detected many times. The chain's CDR3 is CASSLAGGPGEQFF. DNA for the CDR3: TGTGCCAGCAGTCTAGCGGGAGGGCCGGGTGAGCAGTTCTTC. This rearrangement joins TRBV27 to TRBJ2-1; TRBD2 aligns across 12 bases. Germline CDR1 reads MNHEY; CDR2 reads SMNVEV (reference sequence). The CDR3 is 14 amino acids. J gave up 9 bases and V 5 bases, and 5 bases lay outside the gene matches.

This clonotype was counted between two and nine times. The chain couples TRBV19 to TRBJ2-2; D might be TRBD1 or TRBD2, each matching 5 bases. Germline V gene sequence: CDR1 LNHDA, CDR2 SQIVND (reference sequence). This CDR3 has 15 residues. V lost 3 bases to trimming and J lost 2 bases, with 10 bases between them. The CDR3, as DNA: TGTGCCAGTAGTATCGGGACCGATAACACCGGGGAGCTGTTTTTT. It codes for CASSIGTDNTGELFF.

This clonotype was found many times. The V call is TRBV28, the J call TRBJ2-7; D is unresolved. The CDR3 length is 13 residues. Germline lookup yields CDR1 MDHEN and CDR2 SYDVKM. Trimming removed 6 bases from V and 1 base from J, with 10 bases in between. The CDR3 DNA follows: TGTGCCAGCAGAGATAATCCGTCCTACGAGCAGTACTTC. This translates into CASRDNPSYEQYF.